Listed below are T cell receptor beta chains from one sample, sequenced in a study of shared clonotypes between healthy human individuals. Repertoires were generated with immunoSEQ multiplex PCR, while TCRdb's copy carries only in-frame clones and drops some. The sample includes more than 1 million clones, approximately 80% seen only once; the top ten take 0.5% to 0.6%. Material for sequencing was memory CD4+ T cells from PBMCs. The origin of the receptors is a man in his late teens or twenties in good health. Some clones in this sample may be carry-over from other donors' samples. The CDR3 runs from the conserved cysteine through the conserved F or W. The D gene is left open where the match is weak. Some rows mark clone size as missing; the rest say once, few, many or name a class of expanded clone.

abundance | j_gene | v_gene | d_gene | CDR3nt | CDR3aa
NA | TRBJ2-1 | TRBV5-1 | TRBD2 | TGCGCCAGCAGCCCTATTGGGACTAGCGGCAACCATGAGCAGTTCTTC | CASSPIGTSGNHEQFF
once | TRBJ2-2 | TRBV5-1 | NA | TGCGCCGTCGGCGGGCAGGGGGGGCCGAACACCGGGGAGCTGTTTTTT | CAVGGQGGPNTGELFF
NA | TRBJ1-1 | TRBV2 | NA | TGTGCCAGCAGTGTAGTAGGGGGCACTGAAGCTTTCTTT | CASSVVGGTEAFF
NA | TRBJ2-5 | TRBV5-8 | NA | TGTGCCAGCAGCTTCGGTTCCCGGGAGACCCAGTACTTC | CASSFGSRETQYF
NA | TRBJ1-2 | TRBV5-1 | TRBD1 | TGCGCCAGCAGCTTGGGACAGGGCTTCTATGGCTACACCTTC | CASSLGQGFYGYTF
NA | TRBJ1-2 | TRBV7-9 | NA | TGTGCCAGCAGCCCCCTCGGGGGGTACTATGGCTACACCTTC | CASSPLGGYYGYTF
NA | TRBJ2-1 | TRBV7-3 | NA | TGTGCCAGCAGCCCCGCACCCCAGTTCTTC | CASSPAPQFF
NA | TRBJ2-3 | TRBV7-3 | TRBD1 | TGTGCCAGCAGCGCAGGCCAGACAGGGTGGTGGGCAGATACGCAGTATTTT | CASSAGQTGWWADTQYF
NA | TRBJ2-1 | TRBV4-3 | TRBD2 | TGCGCCAGCAGCCAAGAACTAGCGGGGCCTCCTACGGTGGACGAGCAGTTCTTC | CASSQELAGPPTVDEQFF
NA | TRBJ2-7 | TRBV11-3 | NA | TGTGCCAGCAGCGCCGACCGGGTCGAGCAGTACTTC | CASSADRVEQYF